This T cell receptor beta chain appears in the sequencing data of a study of cytomegalovirus exposure and HLA in healthy donors. Germline V gives CDR1 MGHRA, CDR2 YSYEKL. Losses at the gene ends were 4 bases for V and 5 bases for J; bases not matched to a gene: 5. The CDR3 has 15 amino acids. The PCR was carried out with 60 Vbeta primers and 13 Jbeta primers. Repertoires were generated with immunoSEQ multiplex PCR, while TCRdb's copy carries only in-frame clones and drops some. The data contain about 98,000 clones, around 81% of them seen just once; the ten biggest clones take up under 4%. V and J are TRBV4-1 and TRBJ2-7, with 13 bases that match TRBD2. The sequenced sample consisted of PBMCs. The receptor was isolated from a female donor in good health and CMV-seropositive. The CDR3: CASSLYTSGRDEQYF. Written as DNA, the CDR3 is TGCGCCAGCAGCCTGTATACTAGCGGGAGGGACGAGCAGTACTTC.